The clone carrying this TCR beta chain was seen only a few times. Trimming removed 6 bases at V and 1 base at J, with 9 bases between. Germline values: CDR1 SNHLY, CDR2 FYNNEI. The CDR3 sequence is 13 residues long. Repertoires were generated with immunoSEQ multiplex PCR, while TCRdb's copy carries only in-frame clones and drops some. The data show about 66,000 clones, with about 77% seen just once and over 1.5% held by the top ten. This sample is drawn from a study of OX40 agonist ivuxolimab in advanced cancers. The specimen was CD4+ or CD8+ T cells sorted from blood, collected in a trial of the OX40 agonist ivuxolimab. The clonotype originates from an adult with an advanced solid tumor such as melanoma, head and neck, liver or kidney cancer. The gene calls are TRBV2 and TRBJ1-1; D is ambiguous. The chain's CDR3 is CASRGFPNTEAFF. CDR3 bases: TGTGCCAGCAGGGGGTTTCCGAACACTGAAGCTTTCTTT. Variable domain in full (rest from reference TRBV2 and TRBJ1-1): EPEVTQTPSHQVTQMGQEVILRCVPISNHLYFYWYRQILGQKVEFLVSFYNNEISEKSEIFDDQFSVERPDGSNFTLKIRSTKLEDSAMYFCASRGFPNTEAFFGQGTRLTVV.